The sequence of this T cell receptor (beta chain) was determined in a study of blood T cell repertoires in COVID-19. Trimming took off 4 bases at V and 4 bases at J, with 14 bases between the two ends. The CDR3 covers 15 residues. The germline V gene encodes CDR1 SGHTA and CDR2 FQGNSA. Data came from immunoSEQ multiplex PCR; TCRdb stores just in-frame clones and leaves some out. Among about 18,000 clones listed, around 88% were seen once. The V and J genes are TRBV7-2 and TRBJ1-5; perhaps TRBD1 as D (6 bases). The sequence was obtained from a woman in her twenties or thirties who had recovered from COVID-19. The sample consisted of PBMCs or T cells enriched from blood (not recorded which). The CDR3 DNA reads TGTGCCAGCAGCTCCACAGGGTTGGGTAATCAGCCCCAGCATTTT. The encoded protein is CASSSTGLGNQPQHF.